This TCR beta chain was recovered during a study of cytomegalovirus exposure and HLA in healthy donors. Study-wide findings and caveats: In an earlier analysis, most TCR beta V segments were productive about 87% or about 30% of the time. The authors later linked a missense DCLRE1C variant to TCR beta V- and J-gene trimming. In a later analysis, most CMV-associated TCR beta chains appeared HLA-restricted. According to a later analysis, donors in an Asian-associated ancestry cluster reportedly had fewer N-insertions than the approximately 720-donor mean.

V was clipped by 6 bases and J by 0 bases; unmatched bases: 9. The germline CDR1 and CDR2 sequences are MNHEY and SMNVEV (reference sequence). The CDR3 contains 18 residues. The PCR was carried out with 60 Vbeta primers and 13 Jbeta primers. The repertoire was sequenced with immunoSEQ multiplex PCR; TCRdb's copy has only in-frame clones and lacks some. The profile covers 98,000 or so clones, with around 77% appearing a single time and less than 8.5% taken by the ten largest. With regard to this clone: The antigen remains undetermined.

The receptor was isolated from a female donor in good health and CMV-seronegative. Input material: PBMCs. The chain combines TRBV27 with TRBJ1-5; 12 bases map to TRBD1. This chain's CDR3 is CASSPRGQGANSNQPQHF. Here the CDR3 DNA reads TGTGCCAGCAGCCCAAGGGGACAGGGGGCTAATAGCAATCAGCCCCAGCATTTT.